Following are 22 T cell receptor beta chains from one sample sequenced in a study of regulatory T cells in long-lasting Graves disease. Time point meaning: newly diagnosed GD, antithyroid drugs for less than 3 months. PBMC RNA served as the TCR library source. Construction of TCR beta libraries relied on iRepertoire HTBI primers and on Arm-PCR targeting CDR3 regions. TCRdb re-called the multiplex PCR reads through MiXCR, storing one row per CDR3 protein. The repertoire holds approximately 300,000 distinct CDR3 sequences, with about 18% as singletons. Sequenced here: peripheral blood mononuclear cells (PBMCs), sampled at new diagnosis, from a patient treated with antithyroid drugs. These receptors were taken from a female donor with Graves disease.

In its sample, this clonotype was seen a few times. V is TRBV20-1 and J is TRBJ2-5; 7 bases agree with TRBD1. V was pared by 1 base and J by 4 bases, with 6 bases of the junction left unmatched. This CDR3 comprises 14 residues. CDR1 and CDR2 from the germline V gene are DFQATT and SNEGSKA (reference sequence). The CDR3 loop reads CSARARGLGETQYF. DNA of the CDR3: TGCAGTGCTAGAGCCAGGGGGTTGGGAGAGACCCAGTACTTC.

The chain has TRBV2 and TRBJ1-3; 9 bases map to TRBD1. This CDR3 is 16 amino acids long. The J segment lost 4 bases and the V segment lost 6 bases, leaving 10 bases of the junction unmatched. Germline values: CDR1 SNHLY, CDR2 FYNNEI. The CDR3 coding sequence is TGTGCCAGCAGGGATTTACAGGGGGCGGGCGGAAACACCATATATTTT. Protein product: CASRDLQGAGGNTIYF.

V is TRBV7-8 and J is TRBJ1-2; D gene uncertain. Germline V CDR1 and CDR2: SGHVS, FQNEAQ. This CDR3 contains 13 residues. V gave up 5 bases and J gave up 4 bases, with 11 bases separating them. CDR3 sequence: CASSPDRSYGYTF. The DNA for the CDR3 is TGTGCCAGCAGCCCAGACCGATCCTATGGCTACACCTTC.

This clonotype has ten or more counts. The J gene is TRBJ2-1, the V gene TRBV13; 11 nucleotides line up with TRBD2. CDR1 is PRHDT, CDR2 FYEKMQ, per germline (reference sequence). This CDR3 has 19 amino acids. Losses at the gene ends were 4 bases for V and 0 bases for J; bases not matched to a gene: 11. The CDR3 bases are TGTGCCAGCAGCTCCCCCCGGACTAGCGGGCGGGCCTCCTACAATGAGCAGTTCTTC. Translation gives CASSSPRTSGRASYNEQFF.

This clonotype was recorded many times. This chain joins TRBV3-1 and TRBJ1-6, with unresolved D. Looked up from germline, CDR1 is LGHDT and CDR2 is YNNKEL (reference sequence). This CDR3 spans 16 amino acids. Trimming took 0 bases from V and 7 from J, leaving 13 bases between them. This chain's CDR3 is CASSQDRGFGNSPLHF. CDR3 bases: TGTGCCAGCAGCCAAGACCGTGGTTTTGGAAATTCACCCCTCCACTTT.

The table lists this clonotype with many counts. The chain couples TRBV12-3 or TRBV12-4 to TRBJ2-1; tentative D call: TRBD2 (6 bases). The CDR3 is 15 amino acids. The germline V and J ends were trimmed by 10 bases and 14 bases, with 30 bases remaining between them. This CDR3 is CATSFPPTFGRKEFF. The CDR3 nucleotides are TGTGCCACCTCCTTCCCGCCGACTTTCGGGAGAAAGGAGTTCTTC.

This clonotype was picked up many times. The rearrangement uses TRBV19 and TRBJ2-3, with TRBD2 matching 12 bases. The junction had 6 bases not matched to a gene; V was cut back by 10 bases and J by 4 bases. The CDR3 totals 14 residues. Germline lookup yields CDR1 LNHDA and CDR2 SQIVND (reference sequence). The CDR3 loop reads CATASGRASDTQYF. Written as DNA, the CDR3 is TGTGCCACGGCTAGCGGGAGGGCCTCAGATACGCAGTATTTT.

This clonotype was detected ten times or more. This chain links TRBV5-8 with TRBJ2-5; TRBD2 agrees at 9 bases. This CDR3 is built from 14 residues. After removal of 8 bases from V and 4 bases from J, the junction contained 9 bases not matched to a gene. Germline-derived CDR1 and CDR2 are SGHTS and YDEGEE. This CDR3 reads CASGRGRASETQYF. CDR3 DNA sequence: TGTGCCAGTGGCCGCGGGAGGGCCTCAGAGACCCAGTACTTC.

In its sample, this clonotype was seen a few times. A read error is possible here, since a much larger clone lies one base away. This sequence joins TRBV28 and TRBJ1-1; 7 bases map to TRBD1. Germline values: CDR1 MDHEN, CDR2 SYDVKM. The CDR3 contains 14 residues. The trim removed 3 bases at V and 4 bases at J, leaving 5 bases unmatched. CDR3 sequence reads: CASSFPGDSTEAFF. For the CDR3, the DNA is TGTGCCAGCAGTTTTCCAGGGGACAGCACTGAAGCTTTCTTT.

CDR3 amino acids: CASSQPRQGDEQYF. The DNA of the CDR3 is TGCGCCAGCAGCCAACCACGACAGGGGGACGAGCAGTACTTC. V usage is TRBV4-1 and J usage is TRBJ2-7; 9 nucleotides agree with TRBD1. This CDR3 has 14 residues. The trim removed 2 bases at V and 5 bases at J, leaving 4 bases unmatched. CDR1 and CDR2 from the germline V gene are MGHRA and YSYEKL.

This clonotype came up many times. The J gene is TRBJ1-6, the V gene TRBV3-1, with D possibly matching TRBD1 (6 bases). The V end was cut by 4 bases, the J end by 9 bases, with 13 bases between. This CDR3 contains 14 residues. The V gene's germline CDR1 is LGHDT and CDR2 YNNKEL (reference sequence). This CDR3 is CASSRDGGLSPLHF. The CDR3 coding sequence is TGTGCCAGCAGCCGGGATGGGGGGCTTTCACCCCTCCACTTT. Combining the CDR3 with reference TRBV3-1 and TRBJ1-6 gives the whole variable domain DTAVSQTPKYLVTQMGNDKSIKCEQNLGHDTMYWYKQDSKKFLKIMFSYNNKELIINETVPNRFSPKSPDKAHLNLHINSLELGDSAVYFCASSRDGGLSPLHFGNGTRLTVT.

This clonotype was recorded many times. The chain couples TRBV27 to TRBJ2-5; tentatively, D is TRBD2 (5 bases). CDR1 is MNHEY and CDR2 is SMNVEV in the germline V gene (reference sequence). The length of the CDR3 is 13 residues. V lost 2 bases to trimming and J lost 9 bases, with 13 bases between them. The CDR3 reads CASSLVAGPAQYF. For the CDR3, the DNA is TGTGCCAGCAGTTTAGTTGCGGGTCCAGCCCAGTACTTC.

This clonotype was seen ten or more times. In DNA, the CDR3 is TGTGCCACCAGTGATCCCGCCGGACGTCCAACTAATGAAAAACTGTTTTTT. Amino acids: CATSDPAGRPTNEKLFF. V is TRBV24-1 and J is TRBJ1-4; no reliable D call. The CDR3 totals 17 residues. The V end lost 3 bases, the J end lost 0 bases, and 13 bases lay between the germline ends. Germline loops: CDR1 KGHDR, CDR2 SFDVKD.

This clonotype was seen only a few times. The V and J genes are TRBV18 and TRBJ1-3; 9 nucleotides match TRBD1. Germline CDR1 and CDR2: KGHSH and LQKENI. This CDR3 spans 16 amino acids. Trimming removed 5 bases from V and 1 base from J; junction bases left unmatched: 6. CDR3 region: CASSARDRVSGNTIYF. In DNA, the CDR3 is TGTGCCAGCTCAGCCCGGGACAGGGTTTCTGGAAACACCATATATTTT.

This clonotype occurred once. V gene TRBV11-2 combines with J gene TRBJ1-1; TRBD1 agrees at 8 bases. V trimming: 2 bases; J trimming: 4 bases; junction bases outside the gene matches: 12. The CDR3 length is 17 residues. The germline gives CDR1 SGHAT, CDR2 FQNNGV. CDR3: CASSLSSGGVGTTEAFF. The CDR3 DNA reads as TGTGCCAGCAGCTTATCTTCAGGGGGCGTCGGTACCACTGAAGCTTTCTTT.

The sample holds a few counts of this clonotype. The V gene is TRBV6-5, the J gene TRBJ1-2; 11 nucleotides agree with TRBD1. The CDR3 has 15 residues. The germline gives CDR1 MNHEY, CDR2 SVGAGI. V lost 4 bases and J lost 8; bases outside the gene matches: 9. The CDR3 nucleotides are TGTGCCAGCAGTTCTGGACAGGGGGCAGTAAGAGGCTACACCTTC. This encodes CASSSGQGAVRGYTF.

This clonotype has only one observation. This chain connects TRBV20-1 to TRBJ2-7; TRBD2 aligns across 12 bases. Germline CDR1 DFQATT, CDR2 SNEGSKA (reference sequence). This CDR3 spans 14 amino acids. V gave up 7 bases and J gave up 3 bases; unmatched junction bases: 7. CDR3 sequence reads: CSVTPSGRVYEQYF. In DNA form, the CDR3 reads TGCAGTGTTACCCCTAGCGGGAGGGTCTACGAGCAGTACTTC.

In this sample, this clonotype turned up a few times. The chain has TRBV20-1 and TRBJ2-1; 8 bases align to TRBD2. Trimming removed 4 bases from V and 0 bases from J; junction bases left unmatched: 5. The germline gives CDR1 DFQATT, CDR2 SNEGSKA (reference sequence). The CDR3 loop spans 15 amino acids. In DNA, the CDR3 is TGCAGTGCTAATAGCGGGAAGAGCTCCTACAATGAGCAGTTCTTC. Amino acids: CSANSGKSSYNEQFF.

This clonotype was detected ten times or more. V gene TRBV29-1 combines with J gene TRBJ2-2; 9 bases map to TRBD1. J was trimmed by 4 bases and V by 7 bases; bases with no gene match: 4. CDR1 is SQVTM and CDR2 is ANQGSEA in the germline V gene. There are 13 residues in the CDR3. This chain's CDR3 is CSGQGGGTGELFF. The CDR3 DNA sequence: TGCAGCGGACAGGGGGGTGGCACCGGGGAGCTGTTTTTT.

V gene TRBV6-1 combines with J gene TRBJ1-1; D gene ambiguous. In germline, CDR1 is MNHNS, CDR2 SASEGT. The CDR3 runs 11 residues. V lost 6 bases, J lost 5 bases, and 7 bases lay in between. In nucleotides, the CDR3 is TGTGCCAGCAGGCCTGAGACTGAAGCTTTCTTT. Its translation: CASRPETEAFF.

This clonotype was recorded at least ten times. The V gene is TRBV19, the J gene TRBJ1-1, with D unclear. CDR1 and CDR2 (germline): LNHDA, SQIVND (reference sequence). The CDR3 extends over 15 amino acids. The ends were cut back, 6 bases at V and 0 bases at J, with 14 bases in the middle. CDR3 residues: CASSKSGNMNTEAFF. The CDR3 DNA is TGTGCCAGTAGCAAGTCCGGGAACATGAACACTGAAGCTTTCTTT.

Many counts were recorded for this clonotype. The rearrangement uses TRBV20-1 and TRBJ1-1, with a tentative D call TRBD1 (6 bases). CDR3 length equals 14 residues. CDR1 and CDR2 from the germline V gene are DFQATT and SNEGSKA (reference sequence). The V gene lost 6 bases and the J gene lost 1 base, with 15 bases spanning the gap. The CDR3: CSANRQESNTEAFF. The CDR3 DNA follows: TGCAGTGCCAACCGACAGGAGTCGAACACTGAAGCTTTCTTT.